Following are 25 T cell receptor beta chains from one sample sequenced in a study of identical twins. TCRdb called the 5' RACE reads again in MiXCR, with one record for every CDR3 protein. The sample gives around 530,000 distinct CDR3 sequences, roughly 15% of which show up once; less than 0.5% is in the top ten. These data were likewise used in another study, on yellow fever vaccine responses in identical twins.

The source material was CD4+ T cells sorted from blood. These receptors came from a woman between 18 and 29 years old in good health.

This clonotype was seen at least ten times. CDR3: CASRTAQNEKLFF. The CDR3 region has the DNA TGCGCCAGTCGGACAGCGCAAAATGAAAAACTGTTTTTT. The chain joins TRBV10-2 to TRBJ1-4; D may be TRBD1 (6 bases). V was trimmed by 9 bases and J by 5 bases, leaving 13 bases between them. The CDR3 consists of 13 residues. Germline loops: CDR1 WSHSY, CDR2 SAAADI.

The chain employs TRBV29-1 and TRBJ1-4; D may be TRBD1 (5 bases). The ends were cut back, 4 bases at V and 3 bases at J, with 12 bases in the middle. The length of the CDR3 is 14 residues. Germline CDR1 reads SQVTM; CDR2 reads ANQGSEA. The CDR3: CSVGGAWANEKLFF. The DNA of the CDR3 is TGCAGCGTTGGTGGGGCTTGGGCTAATGAAAAACTGTTTTTT.

The genes are TRBV5-1 and TRBJ2-1; TRBD2 aligns across 8 bases. V lost 6 bases to trimming and J lost 7 bases; unmatched junction nucleotides: 6. The CDR3 loop spans 13 amino acids. Per germline, CDR1 SGHRS and CDR2 YFSETQ. The CDR3 spells CASTGGGRNEQFF. The CDR3 DNA reads TGCGCCAGCACCGGGGGCGGGAGGAATGAGCAGTTCTTC.

The chain links TRBV9 to TRBJ2-7, with 13 bases identical to TRBD2. Germline CDR1 is SGDLS and CDR2 is YYNGEE. This CDR3 has 15 amino acids. The V and J ends lost 0 bases and 5 bases, in that order; junction bases with no gene match: 2. The CDR3 region has the DNA TGTGCCAGCAGCGTAGGGACTAGCGGGAGAAACGAGCAGTACTTC. Amino acids: CASSVGTSGRNEQYF.

This clonotype was picked up many times. The chain joins TRBV20-1 to TRBJ2-1; D gene uncertain. The CDR3 has 14 amino acids. V gave up 1 base and J gave up 3 bases, with 10 bases separating them. Germline V gene data show CDR1 as DFQATT and CDR2 as SNEGSKA (reference sequence). The CDR3 region is CSARANPYYNEQFF. CDR3 nucleotide sequence: TGCAGTGCTAGAGCAAACCCTTACTACAATGAGCAGTTCTTC.

The gene calls are TRBV7-9 and TRBJ1-2, with TRBD1 as a possible D gene (5 bases). From germline, CDR1 is SEHNR and CDR2 FQNEAQ (reference sequence). The CDR3 sequence is 13 residues long. V lost 5 bases, J lost 5 bases, and 12 bases lay in between. CDR3 region: CASSDRRDYGYTF. Written as DNA, the CDR3 is TGTGCCAGCAGCGACAGACGGGATTATGGCTACACCTTC.

This chain links TRBV5-1 with TRBJ2-7, with 11 bases aligning to TRBD2. The ends lost 3 bases at V and 5 bases at J; junction bases unmatched: 10. Germline V CDR1 and CDR2: SGHRS, YFSETQ. This CDR3 has 16 residues. The CDR3 DNA is TGCGCCAGCAGCTCGGGGGTAGCGGGAGGGCCGGACGAGCAGTACTTC. It yields the protein CASSSGVAGGPDEQYF.

There are a few counts of this clonotype. The chain has TRBV18 and TRBJ2-1, with 9 bases lining up with TRBD2. Trimming at V came to 1 base and at J to 5 bases, leaving 6 bases not matched to a gene. This CDR3 region has 16 residues. Germline V gene lookup returns CDR1 KGHSH and CDR2 LQKENI. The CDR3 nucleotides read TGTGCCAGCTCACCACGAGACCTAGCGGGAAACAATGAGCAGTTCTTC. Translating it yields CASSPRDLAGNNEQFF.

V gene TRBV21-1 combines with J gene TRBJ2-7. TRBV21-1 is labeled a pseudogene. This CDR3 comprises 15 residues. The CDR3 DNA is TGTGCCAGCAAAACCTCGTACAGACTCTCCTACGAGCAGTACGTC. Amino acids: CASKTSYRLSYEQYV.

This CDR3 reads CASSYSGQGAGYTF. The CDR3 region has the DNA TGTGCCAGCAGTTACTCAGGACAGGGCGCTGGCTACACCTTC. The chain uses TRBV6-5 and TRBJ1-2, with 8 positions matching TRBD1. Losses at the gene ends were 0 bases for V and 7 bases for J; bases not matched to a gene: 4. The CDR3 contains 14 residues. The V gene's germline CDR1 is MNHEY and CDR2 SVGAGI.

J is TRBJ2-3 and V is TRBV5-1, with 7 bases lining up with TRBD1. Trimming cost V 4 bases and J 2 bases; bases outside gene matches: 4. Germline values: CDR1 SGHRS, CDR2 YFSETQ. CDR3 length: 14 residues. CDR3 DNA: TGCGCCAGCAGCATAGGGACAGCCACAGATACGCAGTATTTT. This codes for CASSIGTATDTQYF. The full variable domain, rest sourced from reference TRBV5-1 and TRBJ2-3, is KAGVTQTPRYLIKTRGQQVTLSCSPISGHRSVSWYQQTPGQGLQFLFEYFSETQRNKGNFPGRFSGRQFSNSRSEMNVSTLELGDSALYLCASSIGTATDTQYFGPGTRLTVL.

This clonotype has a handful of counts. The CDR3 sequence: CASSSTTSGRRTGELFF. CDR3 DNA: TGCGCCAGCAGCTCGACCACTAGCGGGAGACGTACCGGGGAGCTGTTTTTT. The chain links TRBV5-1 to TRBJ2-2, with 11 bases aligning to TRBD2. V shed 3 bases, J shed 5 bases, and the junction held 9 bases outside the gene matches. CDR3 length: 17 residues. CDR1 and CDR2 from the germline V gene are SGHRS and YFSETQ. Together with reference TRBV5-1 and TRBJ2-2, the CDR3 gives the full variable domain: KAGVTQTPRYLIKTRGQQVTLSCSPISGHRSVSWYQQTPGQGLQFLFEYFSETQRNKGNFPGRFSGRQFSNSRSEMNVSTLELGDSALYLCASSSTTSGRRTGELFFGEGSRLTVL.

This clonotype was found a few times. The chain recombines TRBV6-5 with TRBJ2-7, with D perhaps matching TRBD2 (6 bases). The V gene's germline CDR1 is MNHEY and CDR2 SVGAGI. The CDR3 runs to 15 residues. The V end was cut by 4 bases, the J end by 2 bases, with 15 bases between. The CDR3 loop reads CASSSLGAGTYEQYV. CDR3 in DNA: TGTGCCAGCAGTTCCCTAGGGGCGGGAACCTACGAGCAGTACGTC.

This clonotype has only a few counts. The genes are TRBV11-2 and TRBJ2-7; 14 bases are a match to TRBD2. The V gene's germline CDR1 is SGHAT and CDR2 FQNNGV. The V segment lost 2 bases and the J segment 5 bases; nucleotides outside the gene matches: 8. The CDR3 contains 17 residues. The CDR3 nucleotides read TGTGCCAGCAGCTTACCGGGACTAGCGGGAGTGATGGACGAGCAGTACTTC. As protein: CASSLPGLAGVMDEQYF. Full variable domain (rest looked up from reference TRBV11-2 and TRBJ2-7): EAGVAQSPRYKIIEKRQSVAFWCNPISGHATLYWYQQILGQGPKLLIQFQNNGVVDDSQLPKDRFSAERLKGVDSTLKIQPAKLEDSAVYLCASSLPGLAGVMDEQYFGPGTRLTVT.

The gene calls are TRBV15 and TRBJ2-7, with TRBD2 matching 8 bases. The germline CDR1 and CDR2 sequences are LNHNV and YYDKDF (reference sequence). This CDR3 contains 16 residues. The V gene end was trimmed by 0 bases and the J gene end by 0 bases; junction bases not matched to a gene: 4. CDR3 nucleotides: TGTGCCACCAGCAGAGATATAACTAGCGGCTCCTACGAGCAGTACTTC. This gives the protein CATSRDITSGSYEQYF.

This clonotype was detected ten times or more. The V gene is TRBV7-7, the J gene TRBJ2-1, with a tentative D call TRBD2 (6 bases). CDR1 is SSHAT, CDR2 FNYEAQ, per germline (reference sequence). The germline V and J ends were trimmed by 5 bases and 6 bases, with 11 bases remaining between them. The CDR3 totals 13 residues. The CDR3, as DNA: TGTGCCAGCAGCGATGGGACTTTCAATGAGCAGTTCTTC. It codes for CASSDGTFNEQFF.

The gene calls are TRBV5-1 and TRBJ1-1; tentatively, D is TRBD1 (5 bases). The germline CDR1 and CDR2 sequences are SGHRS and YFSETQ. The CDR3 totals 17 residues. The germline V and J ends were trimmed by 5 bases and 4 bases, with 24 bases remaining between them. This CDR3 reads CASRLGVIGVSSTEAFF. In nucleotides, the CDR3 is TGCGCCAGCAGATTAGGTGTTATAGGGGTATCGTCCACTGAAGCTTTCTTT.

The table lists this clonotype with a few counts. Here the CDR3 reads CASSHYSYEQYV. The CDR3 coding sequence is TGCGCCAGCAGCCACTACTCCTACGAGCAGTACGTC. This chain connects TRBV5-1 to TRBJ2-7; the D is unclear. The CDR3 spans 12 residues. Trimming pared 4 bases from V and 0 bases from J, leaving 5 bases between. The germline CDR1 and CDR2 sequences are SGHRS and YFSETQ.

This clonotype turned up a few times. The chain is built from TRBV4-2 and TRBJ2-3; TRBD2 matches 10 bases. The germline V gene has CDR1 LGHNA and CDR2 YNFKEQ. The CDR3 is made up of 19 amino acids. After removal of 3 bases from V and 0 bases from J, the junction contained 12 bases not matched to a gene. CDR3 bases: TGTGCCAGCAGCCATACCCTCGGGACTAGCGCCTTTAGCACAGATACGCAGTATTTT. Residues: CASSHTLGTSAFSTDTQYF.

The genes are TRBV2 and TRBJ2-2; 8 bases are shared with TRBD2. Germline-derived CDR1 and CDR2 are SNHLY and FYNNEI. J gave up 4 bases and V 6 bases, and 1 base lay outside the gene matches. This CDR3 comprises 13 residues. The CDR3 here is CASRGTSTGELFF. CDR3 nucleotides: TGTGCCAGCAGGGGGACTAGCACCGGGGAGCTGTTTTTT.

The chain links TRBV21-1 to TRBJ2-7; the D segment call TRBD2 is taken from the table without a DNA check. TRBV21-1 is a documented pseudogene. The CDR3 covers 17 residues. CDR3 loop: CASSKPGLAGPPSEQYF. The CDR3 region has the DNA TGTGCCAGCAGCAAACCCGGACTAGCGGGTCCACCCAGCGAGCAGTACTTC.

Only a few counts were recorded for this clonotype. V is TRBV4-2 and J is TRBJ2-7, with 8 bases that match TRBD2. Germline CDR1 reads LGHNA; CDR2 reads YNFKEQ. CDR3 length: 16 residues. Unmatched junction bases numbered 11, after V lost 0 bases and J lost 7 bases. In nucleotides, the CDR3 is TGTGCCAGCAGCCAAGAAGGTCCAGCGGGAGTGGGGGAGCAGTACTTC. This sequence encodes CASSQEGPAGVGEQYF.

The chain joins TRBV20-1 to TRBJ2-1; TRBD2 is a possible D gene (5 bases). This CDR3 has 13 residues. With 0 bases removed from V and 5 bases from J, the gap between germline ends came to 8 bases. The V gene's germline CDR1 is DFQATT and CDR2 SNEGSKA (reference sequence). The CDR3 sequence: CSARDGNHNEQFF. DNA for the CDR3: TGCAGTGCTAGAGACGGGAACCACAATGAGCAGTTCTTC.

The chain joins TRBV28 to TRBJ1-6, with 7 bases fitting TRBD1. The CDR3 covers 17 residues. V lost 6 bases and J lost 0; bases outside the gene matches: 8. The germline V gene has CDR1 MDHEN and CDR2 SYDVKM. Here the CDR3 reads CASSQGQPDSYNSPLHF. The CDR3 nucleotides are TGTGCCAGCAGCCAGGGACAGCCAGACTCCTATAATTCACCCCTCCACTTT.

The chain combines TRBV5-1 with TRBJ2-6; 8 bases fit TRBD1. V shed 8 bases, J shed 7 bases, and the junction held 2 bases outside the gene matches. Germline assignment: CDR1 SGHRS and CDR2 YFSETQ. This CDR3 comprises 12 residues. This CDR3 is CASGQGANVLTF. The CDR3 DNA reads TGCGCCAGTGGACAGGGTGCCAACGTCCTGACTTTC.